This entry lists 9 T cell receptor beta chains sequenced from one sample in a study of cytomegalovirus exposure and HLA in healthy donors. 13 Jbeta primers and 60 Vbeta primers were used for the PCR. Sequencing used immunoSEQ multiplex PCR; TCRdb keeps in-frame clones, though not all of them. The table has about 170,000 clones, 80% to 90% seen once; the top ten hold approximately 2.1%. The specimen was PBMCs. The receptors were sampled from a woman under 30 in good health and CMV-seronegative.

This chain links TRBV18 with TRBJ2-3, with D possibly matching TRBD2 (6 bases). V was clipped by 1 base and J by 2 bases, with 10 bases between them. In germline, CDR1 is KGHSH, CDR2 LQKENI. The CDR3 runs 15 residues. In DNA form, the CDR3 reads TGTGCCAGCTCACCACGACGGGGGAACACAGATACGCAGTATTTT. Translating gives CASSPRRGNTDTQYF.

The V call is TRBV5-8, the J call TRBJ1-1, with a tentative D call TRBD1 (6 bases). V was clipped by 5 bases and J by 3 bases, with 14 bases between them. The CDR3 extends over 14 amino acids. The germline gives CDR1 SGHTS, CDR2 YDEGEE. In DNA, the CDR3 is TGTGCCAGCAGTCAGGGGATGAGGGACACTGAAGCTTTCTTT. Protein sequence: CASSQGMRDTEAFF. The full variable domain, completed using reference TRBV5-8 and TRBJ1-1, is EAGVTQSPTHLIKTRGQQATLRCSPISGHTSVYWYQQALGLGLQFLLWYDEGEERNRGNFPPRFSGRQFPNYSSELNVNALELEDSALYLCASSQGMRDTEAFFGQGTRLTVV.

The V and J genes are TRBV9 and TRBJ1-2, with TRBD1 identical over 9 bases. Germline CDR1 SGDLS, CDR2 YYNGEE. The CDR3 is made up of 17 amino acids. V lost 3 bases to trimming and J lost 7 bases; unmatched junction nucleotides: 16. This CDR3 is CASSGGDRVSFLAGYTF. The CDR3 DNA follows: TGTGCCAGCAGCGGAGGGGACAGGGTTTCTTTTCTCGCTGGCTACACCTTC.

This clone was seen a handful of times. V usage is TRBV10-3 and J usage is TRBJ1-1; TRBD1 matches 8 bases. There are 13 residues in the CDR3. Germline CDR1 reads ENHRY; CDR2 reads SYGVKD. With 10 bases clipped from V and 3 bases from J, the junction kept 7 bases outside the gene matches. The CDR3 DNA follows: TGTGCCACCTCAACAGGGGGGGACACTGAAGCTTTCTTT. It specifies CATSTGGDTEAFF.

This clone has only a few counts. The rearrangement links TRBV15 to TRBJ2-3; 7 bases align to TRBD2. The CDR3 runs 15 residues. V lost 1 base and J lost 2; bases outside the gene matches: 3. Germline CDR1 is LNHNV and CDR2 is YYDKDF (reference sequence). The CDR3 DNA is TGTGCCACCAGCAGAGGCGGGGGACTCACAGATACGCAGTATTTT. Its translation is CATSRGGGLTDTQYF. Using reference TRBV15 and TRBJ2-3 for the parts outside the CDR3, the full variable domain is DAMVIQNPRYQVTQFGKPVTLSCSQTLNHNVMYWYQQKSSQAPKLLFHYYDKDFNNEADTPDNFQSRRPNTSFCFLDIRSPGLGDTAMYLCATSRGGGLTDTQYFGPGTRLTVL.

V usage is TRBV10-3 and J usage is TRBJ2-2; no clear D. CDR3 size: 16 residues. The germline gives CDR1 ENHRY, CDR2 SYGVKD. Trimming took 5 bases from V and 6 from J, leaving 19 bases between them. The CDR3 loop reads CAISPLLRQGSGELFF. The CDR3 DNA reads as TGTGCCATCAGTCCACTGTTAAGACAAGGTTCCGGGGAGCTGTTTTTT.

The chain employs TRBV15 and TRBJ2-5; perhaps TRBD1 as D (6 bases). Trimming left V 0 bases short and J 6 bases short, with 17 bases between. This CDR3 is built from 16 residues. CDR1 and CDR2 from the germline V gene are LNHNV and YYDKDF (reference sequence). CDR3 in amino acids: CATSRDKGQGKKTQYF. For the CDR3, the DNA is TGTGCCACCAGCAGAGATAAAGGGCAGGGGAAAAAGACCCAGTACTTC.

This clone was picked up one time. This chain uses TRBV2 with TRBJ1-5, with D unresolved. The CDR3 is 13 residues long. V lost 4 bases and J lost 1, with 5 bases in between. Germline lookup yields CDR1 SNHLY and CDR2 FYNNEI. The CDR3 sequence: CASSGGSNQPQHF. Written as DNA, the CDR3 is TGTGCCAGCAGTGGCGGCAGCAATCAGCCCCAGCATTTT.

CDR3 protein: CASSPYRRRVPGNTIYF. DNA for the CDR3: TGTGCCAGCAGCCCGTATCGAAGACGGGTCCCTGGAAACACCATATATTTT. J is TRBJ1-3 and V is TRBV14, with D hard to call. Germline V gives CDR1 SGHDN, CDR2 FVKESK. V lost 4 bases and J 2 bases, leaving 18 bases between the germline ends. This CDR3 is built from 17 residues.